The next 22 T cell receptor beta chains were all read from a single sample in a study of blood T cells in healthy people across ages. PCR was performed a second time for about 7 to 12 cycles using a sample-barcoded 5' primer and a J-beta primer mix. MiXCR was run by TCRdb on the 5' RACE reads, yielding one entry per CDR3 protein. The data show over 700,000 distinct CDR3 sequences, around 25% seen once. This same sample was also taken into another study, of T cells of mothers and their children.

Material for sequencing was blood. Every receptor here comes from a boy aged 5-17 years in good health.

The V call is TRBV4-2, the J call TRBJ2-7, with D unclear. The V gene lost 1 base and the J gene lost 4 bases, with 14 bases spanning the gap. The CDR3 covers 15 residues. Germline values: CDR1 LGHNA, CDR2 YNFKEQ. The CDR3 protein is CASSQGLPPVYEQYF. CDR3 coding DNA: TGTGCCAGCAGCCAAGGCCTACCTCCTGTTTACGAGCAGTACTTC.

The V call is TRBV7-8, the J call TRBJ2-5; 10 bases map to TRBD2. With 2 bases clipped from V and 4 bases from J, the junction kept 10 bases outside the gene matches. Looked up from germline, CDR1 is SGHVS and CDR2 is FQNEAQ. This CDR3 spans 17 amino acids. CDR3 protein: CASSLWVAGGIGETQYF. The DNA for the CDR3 is TGTGCCAGCAGCTTATGGGTAGCGGGGGGAATCGGAGAGACCCAGTACTTC.

This clonotype was picked up a small number of times. V and J are TRBV24-1 and TRBJ2-6, with D possibly TRBD1 on 6 matching bases. This CDR3 spans 18 amino acids. Germline loops: CDR1 KGHDR, CDR2 SFDVKD. V was pared by 5 bases and J by 4 bases, with 20 bases between. The CDR3 nucleotides read TGTGCCACCAGTGGGAGTCGCAGGGGCATCGGGGGGGCCAACGTCCTGACTTTC. It specifies CATSGSRRGIGGANVLTF.

The sample holds a few counts of this clonotype. This chain connects TRBV3-1 to TRBJ2-3, with D maybe TRBD2 (6 bases). Trimming removed 4 bases from V and 4 bases from J, with 18 bases in between. Germline CDR1 LGHDT, CDR2 YNNKEL (reference sequence). CDR3 length equals 16 residues. The CDR3 sequence is CASSPGLVSSADTQYF. The CDR3 region has the DNA TGTGCCAGCAGCCCGGGACTTGTCTCTTCGGCAGATACGCAGTATTTT.

This chain links TRBV20-1 with TRBJ2-7, with D possibly called TRBD1 or TRBD2 (5 bases each). This CDR3 region has 12 residues. The germline V gene has CDR1 DFQATT and CDR2 SNEGSKA (reference sequence). Trimming removed 3 bases at V and 5 bases at J, with 11 bases between. The CDR3 spells CSASWGINEQYF. The CDR3 nucleotides are TGCAGTGCTAGTTGGGGGATCAACGAGCAGTACTTC.

The chain combines TRBV5-1 with TRBJ2-5; 7 bases map to TRBD2. The DNA end lines up better with TRBJ2-1; the J call may be wrong. The CDR3 is 16 residues long. Germline CDR1 and CDR2: SGHRS and YFSETQ. As DNA, the CDR3 is TGCGCCAGCAGCTTGGCCATGGGACTATTCTACAATGAGCAGTTCTTC. As protein: CASSLAMGLFYNEQFF.

The V call is TRBV25-1, the J call TRBJ2-5; 7 bases are shared with TRBD2. The J call may be faulty, since TRBJ2-1 better matches the DNA end. This CDR3 region has 15 residues. Germline values: CDR1 MGHDK, CDR2 SYGVNS. CDR3 protein: CASSEPSGRYNEQFF. DNA of the CDR3: TGTGCCAGCAGTGAACCTAGCGGCCGATACAATGAGCAGTTCTTC.

The J gene is TRBJ2-7, the V gene TRBV10-3; D unresolved. V lost 4 bases and J 3 bases, leaving 7 bases between the germline ends. Germline V gives CDR1 ENHRY, CDR2 SYGVKD. The CDR3 spans 12 residues. The CDR3 coding sequence is TGTGCCATCAGTGCTGTCTACTACGAGCAGTACTTC. As protein: CAISAVYYEQYF.

This clonotype was found once. The rearrangement links TRBV3-1 to TRBJ2-2; 11 bases agree with TRBD2. The CDR3 contains 14 residues. The J segment lost 6 bases and the V segment lost 6 bases, leaving 3 bases of the junction unmatched. Germline V gene data show CDR1 as LGHDT and CDR2 as YNNKEL (reference sequence). CDR3 sequence reads: CASRPGLAAGELFF. The CDR3 bases are TGTGCCAGCAGGCCGGGACTAGCGGCCGGGGAGCTGTTTTTT.

This clonotype was recorded many times. The rearrangement links TRBV6-6 to TRBJ2-1; 10 bases fit TRBD2. The CDR3 totals 15 residues. Germline CDR1 MNHNY, CDR2 SVGAGI (reference sequence). The ends lost 6 bases at V and 3 bases at J; junction bases unmatched: 5. CDR3 nucleotide sequence: TGTGCCAGCAGCCTAACTAGCGGGATCTACAATGAGCAGTTCTTC. Protein: CASSLTSGIYNEQFF.

There are a few counts of this clonotype. The chain carries TRBV6-2 or TRBV6-3 and TRBJ2-1; no firm D call. Trimming stripped 0 bases from V and 4 bases from J, with 7 bases between. Germline assignment: CDR1 MNHEY and CDR2 SVGEGT. The CDR3 totals 14 residues. The CDR3 protein is CASSYSIDYNEQFF. CDR3 sequence (DNA): TGTGCCAGCAGTTACTCGATTGATTACAATGAGCAGTTCTTC.

This chain joins TRBV27 and TRBJ2-2, with D perhaps TRBD2 (7 bases). This CDR3 comprises 19 residues. Trimming took off 0 bases at V and 4 bases at J, with 21 bases between the two ends. Germline V CDR1 and CDR2: MNHEY, SMNVEV (reference sequence). CDR3 loop: CASSLSKGRLRGPTGELFF. CDR3 bases: TGTGCCAGCAGTTTATCGAAGGGCCGTTTGCGGGGGCCCACCGGGGAGCTGTTTTTT.

The chain employs TRBV29-1 and TRBJ1-2; TRBD1 might be the D (6 bases). Deletions cut 3 bases from V and 7 bases from J, with 18 bases between. The CDR3 has 14 residues. Germline V CDR1 and CDR2: SQVTM, ANQGSEA. The CDR3 here is CSVDTGFLFSGYTF. In DNA form, the CDR3 reads TGCAGCGTTGATACAGGGTTCCTATTTTCTGGCTACACCTTC.

The J gene is TRBJ2-5, the V gene TRBV20-1, with D perhaps TRBD1 (5 bases). The tail of the sequence fits TRBJ2-1 better, so the J call may be wrong. CDR1 and CDR2 (germline): DFQATT, SNEGSKA (reference sequence). The CDR3 loop spans 14 amino acids. CDR3 coding DNA: TGCAGTGCTTGGGGCTTAGCCAGTTACAATGAGCAGTTCTTC. Protein sequence: CSAWGLASYNEQFF.

V usage is TRBV20-1 and J usage is TRBJ2-1; possibly TRBD2 for D (5 bases). Looked up from germline, CDR1 is DFQATT and CDR2 is SNEGSKA (reference sequence). V gave up 0 bases and J gave up 10 bases, with 22 bases separating them. The CDR3 spans 16 residues. In nucleotides, the CDR3 is TGCAGTGCTAGAGATCTGGGGAGCGTCGCAATCGGGGAGCAGTTCTTC. Translating gives CSARDLGSVAIGEQFF.

In its sample, this clonotype was seen a few times. The gene calls are TRBV4-2 and TRBJ2-4, with 12 bases aligning to TRBD2. The junction had 4 bases not matched to a gene; V was cut back by 4 bases and J by 6 bases. In germline, CDR1 is LGHNA, CDR2 YNFKEQ. The length of the CDR3 is 15 residues. The CDR3 region has the DNA TGTGCCAGCAGCCTCGGACTAGCGGGGATAAACATTCAGTACTTC. This sequence encodes CASSLGLAGINIQYF.

This clonotype was seen more than once but under ten times. The V gene is TRBV29-1, the J gene TRBJ1-2; D unclear. This CDR3 has 12 residues. Trimming removed 4 bases at V and 4 bases at J, with 10 bases between. The germline V gene has CDR1 SQVTM and CDR2 ANQGSEA. The CDR3 spells CSVGVRVYGYTF. Written as DNA, the CDR3 is TGCAGCGTTGGGGTCAGAGTCTATGGCTACACCTTC.

V usage is TRBV19 and J usage is TRBJ2-1, with unresolved D. Trimming pared 7 bases from V and 0 bases from J, leaving 10 bases between. CDR1 and CDR2 (germline): LNHDA, SQIVND (reference sequence). There are 14 residues in the CDR3. The CDR3 DNA sequence: TGTGCCAGTACAGTGGGCCTCTCCTACAATGAGCAGTTCTTC. This gives the protein CASTVGLSYNEQFF.

This clonotype was counted only a few times. A much larger clonotype is one base distant, so this may be a read error. This rearrangement joins TRBV6-2 or TRBV6-3 to TRBJ2-7; no firm D call. The CDR3 is 12 amino acids. V was pared by 0 bases and J by 2 bases, with 2 bases between. The germline gives CDR1 MNHEY, CDR2 SVGEGT. The CDR3 bases are TGTGCCAGCAGTTACTCGGCCTACGAGCAGTACTTC. It specifies CASSYSAYEQYF.

The chain carries TRBV15 and TRBJ2-5; no clear D gene. V was pared by 4 bases and J by 2 bases, with 5 bases between. CDR3 length: 12 amino acids. The germline gives CDR1 LNHNV, CDR2 YYDKDF (reference sequence). CDR3 protein: CATSTGQETQYF. The CDR3 DNA follows: TGTGCCACCAGCACCGGTCAAGAGACCCAGTACTTC.

This clonotype has a handful of counts. The V call is TRBV6-5, the J call TRBJ2-5; D not certain. Germline CDR1 MNHEY, CDR2 SVGAGI. The CDR3 covers 11 residues. Trimming took off 6 bases at V and 12 bases at J, with 14 bases between the two ends. The CDR3 coding sequence is TGTGCCAGCAGCAATTCCGCGATCGAGTACTTC. This sequence encodes CASSNSAIEYF.

This clonotype turned up a few times. The chain joins TRBV3-1 to TRBJ2-5, with a tentative D call TRBD1 (5 bases). The germline CDR1 and CDR2 sequences are LGHDT and YNNKEL (reference sequence). Deletions cut 0 bases from V and 1 base from J, with 9 bases between. The CDR3 is 15 amino acids. The CDR3 DNA reads TGTGCCAGCAGCCAAGATTCAGGGTTCCAAGAGACCCAGTACTTC. This sequence encodes CASSQDSGFQETQYF.